This is a list of T cell receptor beta chains from one sample in a study of chronic HIV infection and antiretroviral therapy. TCRdb analysed the 5' RACE reads with MiXCR anew, one entry per CDR3 protein. The top ten clones hold about 2.4% of a sample with approximately 30,000 distinct CDR3 sequences, around 8.6% of them seen once. Specimen: peripheral blood. These receptor sequences come from an adult who had HIV and had not received antiretroviral therapy, or was an uninfected healthy control (not recorded which). Both conserved end residues are part of each CDR3. Each record gives: J gene, V gene, D gene, CDR3 protein. D genes are given only for firm matches.

TRBJ1-5	TRBV9	NA	CASSVGSMGNQPQHF
TRBJ2-7	TRBV27	TRBD1	CASSLGTGIYEQYF
TRBJ2-7	TRBV4-1	TRBD1	CASSQEGQGTYEQYF
TRBJ1-4	TRBV6-5	NA	CASSPTGTPEKLFF
TRBJ1-2	TRBV29-1	NA	CSAQQGDSYGYTF
TRBJ2-7	TRBV4-2	TRBD1	CASSPRTGSYEQYF
TRBJ1-2	TRBV19	TRBD1	CASNVGQGSNYGYTF
TRBJ2-7	TRBV29-1	TRBD1	CSVVGTGYEQYF
TRBJ2-3	TRBV25-1	NA	CASSEPEGAEADTQYF
TRBJ2-1	TRBV4-3	TRBD2	CASSQWASGGYNEQFF
TRBJ1-2	TRBV19	TRBD1	CASSTRTGGGYTF
TRBJ2-3	TRBV9	TRBD2	CASSPRTSGDIDTQYF
TRBJ2-1	TRBV28	TRBD2	CASSRGRGSGNEQFF
TRBJ2-5	TRBV29-1	TRBD1	CSVETGQGETQYF
TRBJ1-2	TRBV29-1	TRBD1	CSAKTGNYGYTF
TRBJ2-7	TRBV7-2	NA	CASSRNMGGWSYEQYF
TRBJ1-3	TRBV10-3	NA	CAISESTVVSGNNIYF
TRBJ2-5	TRBV7-2	NA	CASSLWQEETQYF
TRBJ1-5	TRBV6-2/TRBV6-3	TRBD1	CASSPQGQGENQPQHF
TRBJ1-1	TRBV29-1	NA	CSVQNGGVAEAFF
TRBJ2-1	TRBV6-5	NA	CASSASDSYNEQFF
TRBJ2-3	TRBV11-2	NA	CASSSLEGGTDTQYF
TRBJ2-7	TRBV2	TRBD1	CASRDGTGKQYF
TRBJ1-1	TRBV29-1	NA	CSVYQGAAEAFF
TRBJ1-5	TRBV3-1	NA	CASSPHGRRSNQPQHF
TRBJ2-5	TRBV5-1	NA	CASTTGLVVETQYF
TRBJ1-1	TRBV12-3/TRBV12-4	NA	CASSTGTSGLLNTEVFF
TRBJ2-3	TRBV3-1	TRBD2	CASSHSLANTQYF
TRBJ2-1	TRBV7-6	TRBD2	CASSLEALAGFNEQFF
TRBJ2-3	TRBV29-1	NA	CSATQEDRVTDTQYF
TRBJ2-5	TRBV10-3	NA	CAISESGGAFKETQYF
TRBJ2-3	TRBV21-1	NA	CASSKESHSSTDTQYF
TRBJ1-4	TRBV29-1	TRBD1	CSVIGTGGEKLFF
TRBJ2-6	TRBV29-1	NA	CSVKGGRGSGANVLTF
TRBJ2-3	TRBV27	TRBD2	CASSSSTSGASTDTQYF
TRBJ1-1	TRBV6-5	NA	CASSDPTRVSEAFF
TRBJ1-1	TRBV3-1	NA	CASQNRGLEAFF
TRBJ2-7	TRBV3-1	NA	CASSLRRGWQYF
TRBJ1-2	TRBV20-1	NA	CSARLMDNYGYTF
TRBJ2-1	TRBV7-9	NA	CASIPRGSSYNEQFF
TRBJ1-2	TRBV4-3	NA	CASSQAPGRSNYGYTF
TRBJ2-3	TRBV4-1	TRBD2	CASSPLAGVTDTQYF
TRBJ2-3	TRBV4-1	NA	CASSQEQTERGTDTQYF
TRBJ2-1	TRBV27	NA	CASSLSGANEQFF
TRBJ2-3	TRBV5-1	TRBD1	CASSPRQGADTQYF
TRBJ2-1	TRBV5-1	NA	CASSLEPGWFNEQFF
TRBJ2-7	TRBV6-2/TRBV6-3	NA	CASSYRSRDEQYF
TRBJ2-6	TRBV11-2	NA	CASSSYTGRSSGANVLTF
TRBJ1-2	TRBV10-3	TRBD1	CAISLRPGQEDYGYTF
TRBJ1-5	TRBV4-3	NA	CASSHLQGHQPQHF
TRBJ1-4	TRBV4-2	NA	CASSQDHLESEQLFF
TRBJ1-4	TRBV29-1	NA	CSVQEEGPNYEKLFF
TRBJ2-1	TRBV21-1	NA	CASSGWGTNNEQFF